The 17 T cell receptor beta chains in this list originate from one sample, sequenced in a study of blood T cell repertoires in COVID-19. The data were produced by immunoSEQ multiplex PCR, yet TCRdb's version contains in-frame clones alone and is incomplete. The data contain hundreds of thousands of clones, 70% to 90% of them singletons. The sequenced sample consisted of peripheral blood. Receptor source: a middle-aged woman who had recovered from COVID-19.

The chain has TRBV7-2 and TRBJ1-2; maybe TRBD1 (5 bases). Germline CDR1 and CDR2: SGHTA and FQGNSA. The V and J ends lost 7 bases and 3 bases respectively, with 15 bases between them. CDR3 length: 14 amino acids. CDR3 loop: CASTPGLGDYGYTF. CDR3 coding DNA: TGTGCCAGCACGCCGGGCCTAGGGGACTATGGCTACACCTTC.

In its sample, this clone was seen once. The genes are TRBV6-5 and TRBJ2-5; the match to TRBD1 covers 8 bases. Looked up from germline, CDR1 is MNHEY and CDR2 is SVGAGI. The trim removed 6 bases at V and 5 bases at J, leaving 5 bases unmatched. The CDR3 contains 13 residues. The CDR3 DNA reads TGTGCCAGCAGAAGACAGGGGACGGAGACCCAGTACTTC. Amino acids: CASRRQGTETQYF.

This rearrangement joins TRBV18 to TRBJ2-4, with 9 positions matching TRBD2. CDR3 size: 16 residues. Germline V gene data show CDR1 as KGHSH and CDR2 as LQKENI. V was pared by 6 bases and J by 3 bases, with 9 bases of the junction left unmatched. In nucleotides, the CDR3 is TGTGCCAGCTCGCCGACACTAGCGGGTGACAAAAACATTCAGTACTTC. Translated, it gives CASSPTLAGDKNIQYF.

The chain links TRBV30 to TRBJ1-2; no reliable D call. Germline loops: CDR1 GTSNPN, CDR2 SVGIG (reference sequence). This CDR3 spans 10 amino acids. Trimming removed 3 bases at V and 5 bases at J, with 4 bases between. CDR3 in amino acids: CAWRQYGYTF. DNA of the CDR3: TGTGCCTGGAGACAGTATGGCTACACCTTC.

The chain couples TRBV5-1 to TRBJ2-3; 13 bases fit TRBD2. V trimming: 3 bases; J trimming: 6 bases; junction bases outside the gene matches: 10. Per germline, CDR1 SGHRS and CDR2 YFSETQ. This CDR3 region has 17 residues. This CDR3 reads CASSWGWTSGSPDTQYF. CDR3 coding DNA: TGCGCCAGCAGCTGGGGCTGGACTAGCGGGAGCCCTGATACGCAGTATTTT.

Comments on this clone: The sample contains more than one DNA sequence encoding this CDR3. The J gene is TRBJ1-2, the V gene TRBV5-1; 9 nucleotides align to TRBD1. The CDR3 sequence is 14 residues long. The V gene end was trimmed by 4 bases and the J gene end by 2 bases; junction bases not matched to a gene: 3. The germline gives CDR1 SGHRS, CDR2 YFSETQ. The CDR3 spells CASSPGQGNYGYTF. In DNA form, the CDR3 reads TGCGCCAGCAGCCCGGGACAGGGAAACTATGGCTACACCTTC. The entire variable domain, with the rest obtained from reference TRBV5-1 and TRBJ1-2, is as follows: KAGVTQTPRYLIKTRGQQVTLSCSPISGHRSVSWYQQTPGQGLQFLFEYFSETQRNKGNFPGRFSGRQFSNSRSEMNVSTLELGDSALYLCASSPGQGNYGYTFGSGTRLTVV.

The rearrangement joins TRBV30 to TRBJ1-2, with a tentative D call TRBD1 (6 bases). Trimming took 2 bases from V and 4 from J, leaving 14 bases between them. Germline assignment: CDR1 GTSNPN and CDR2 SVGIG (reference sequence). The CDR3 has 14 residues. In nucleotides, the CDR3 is TGTGCCTGGAGTCCCCCAGGGGCGCGCTATGGCTACACCTTC. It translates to CAWSPPGARYGYTF. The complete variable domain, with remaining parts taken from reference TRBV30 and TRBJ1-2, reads SQTIHQWPATLVQPVGSPLSLECTVEGTSNPNLYWYRQAAGRGLQLLFYSVGIGQISSEVPQNLSASRPQDRQFILSSKKLLLSDSGFYLCAWSPPGARYGYTFGSGTRLTVV.

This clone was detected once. Here the CDR3 reads CASSPMRDLGTQYF. For the CDR3, the DNA is TGTGCCAGCAGCCCCATGCGGGACCTGGGTACGCAGTATTTT. The chain carries TRBV11-2 and TRBJ2-3, with D perhaps TRBD2 (6 bases). This CDR3 has 14 amino acids. CDR1 and CDR2 (germline): SGHAT, FQNNGV. Trimming left V 5 bases short and J 8 bases short, with 17 bases between.

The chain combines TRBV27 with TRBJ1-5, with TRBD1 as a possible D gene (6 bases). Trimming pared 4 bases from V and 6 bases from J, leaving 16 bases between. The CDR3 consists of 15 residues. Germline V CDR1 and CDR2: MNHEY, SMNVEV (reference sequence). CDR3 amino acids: CASSSQGPAGQPQHF. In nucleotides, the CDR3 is TGTGCCAGCAGTTCCCAGGGGCCTGCTGGTCAGCCCCAGCATTTT.

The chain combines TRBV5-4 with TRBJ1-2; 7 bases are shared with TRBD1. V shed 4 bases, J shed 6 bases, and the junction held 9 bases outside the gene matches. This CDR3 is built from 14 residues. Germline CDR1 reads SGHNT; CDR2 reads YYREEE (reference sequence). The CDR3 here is CASSQDGQADGYTF. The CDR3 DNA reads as TGTGCCAGCAGCCAAGACGGACAGGCGGATGGCTACACCTTC.

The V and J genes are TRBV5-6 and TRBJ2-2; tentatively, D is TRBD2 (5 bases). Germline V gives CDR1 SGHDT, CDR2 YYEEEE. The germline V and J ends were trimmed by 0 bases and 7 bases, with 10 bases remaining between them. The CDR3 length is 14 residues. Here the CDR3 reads CASSLGTRNGELFF. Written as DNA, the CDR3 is TGTGCCAGCAGCTTGGGGACTCGAAACGGGGAGCTGTTTTTT.

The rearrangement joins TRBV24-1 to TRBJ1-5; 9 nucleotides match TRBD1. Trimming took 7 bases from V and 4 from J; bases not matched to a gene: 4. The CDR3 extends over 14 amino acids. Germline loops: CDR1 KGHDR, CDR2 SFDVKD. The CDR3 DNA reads TGTGCCACCAGCGAAGGACAGGGGAATCAGCCCCAGCATTTT. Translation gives CATSEGQGNQPQHF.

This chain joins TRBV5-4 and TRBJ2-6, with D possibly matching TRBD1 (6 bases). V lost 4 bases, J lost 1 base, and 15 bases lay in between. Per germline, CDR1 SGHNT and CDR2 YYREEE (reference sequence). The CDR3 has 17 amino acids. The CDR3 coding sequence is TGTGCCAGCAGCCCACCCCCCAGGGGTTCTGGGGCCAACGTCCTGACTTTC. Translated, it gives CASSPPPRGSGANVLTF. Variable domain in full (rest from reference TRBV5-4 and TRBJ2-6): ETGVTQSPTHLIKTRGQQVTLRCSSQSGHNTVSWYQQALGQGPQFIFQYYREEENGRGNFPPRFSGLQFPNYSSELNVNALELDDSALYLCASSPPPRGSGANVLTFGAGSRLTVL.

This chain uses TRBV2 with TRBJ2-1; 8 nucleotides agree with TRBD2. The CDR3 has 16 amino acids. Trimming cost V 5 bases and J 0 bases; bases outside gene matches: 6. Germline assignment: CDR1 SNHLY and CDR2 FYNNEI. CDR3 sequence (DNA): TGTGCCAGCAGTCCCCGGGGGGGGTCCTCCTACAATGAGCAGTTCTTC. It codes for CASSPRGGSSYNEQFF.

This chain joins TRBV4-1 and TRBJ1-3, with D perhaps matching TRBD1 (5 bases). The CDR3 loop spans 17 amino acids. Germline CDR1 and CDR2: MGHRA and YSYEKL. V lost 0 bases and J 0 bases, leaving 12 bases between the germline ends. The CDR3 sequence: CASSQDPRGGSGNTIYF. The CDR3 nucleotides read TGCGCCAGCAGCCAAGATCCGCGGGGCGGCTCTGGAAACACCATATATTTT.

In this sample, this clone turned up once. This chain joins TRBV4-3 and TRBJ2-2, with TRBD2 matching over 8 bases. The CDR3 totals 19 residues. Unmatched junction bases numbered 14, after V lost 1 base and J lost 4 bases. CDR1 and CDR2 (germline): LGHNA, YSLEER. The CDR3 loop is CASSQAQGLVGLSTGELFF. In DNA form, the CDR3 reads TGCGCCAGCAGCCAAGCCCAGGGACTAGTCGGTCTTTCCACCGGGGAGCTGTTTTTT.

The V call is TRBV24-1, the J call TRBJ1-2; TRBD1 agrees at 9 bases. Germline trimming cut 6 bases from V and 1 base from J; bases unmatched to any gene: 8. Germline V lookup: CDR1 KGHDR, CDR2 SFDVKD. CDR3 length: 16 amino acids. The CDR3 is CATSPPAGQGNYGYTF. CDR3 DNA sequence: TGTGCCACCAGTCCCCCCGCGGGACAGGGTAACTATGGCTACACCTTC.